The clone carrying this T cell receptor beta chain appeared a few times. Antigen: not known. This sample was taken from a study of T-cell reconstitution after alpha-beta-depleted transplantation in children. Whole-study findings and limits: Several hundred expanded graft clones reportedly gave rise to the alpha-beta T cells present about two months after transplant. The high TCRbeta diversity at day 60 in some patients came from surviving recipient T cells and thymic progenitors. At the one-year point after transplant, T-cell counts and TCRbeta diversity were found to come mostly from T cells that had been newly produced.

This CDR3 has 15 residues. The germline gives CDR1 MNHEY, CDR2 SVGEGT. V lost 6 bases and J lost 5; bases outside the gene matches: 12. Unique molecular identifiers were incorporated into the prepared TCRbeta library. A single record per CDR3 protein comes from TCRdb applying MiXCR to the PCR reads. This table has more than 400,000 distinct CDR3 sequences, roughly 10% appearing once. The receptor was derived from a female patient aged 2-10 years who had a stem cell transplant for aplastic anemia, so the T cells may come from the graft donor. The material was PBMCs, mostly from graft donor cells, obtained 180 days after TCRalphabeta/CD19-depleted stem cell transplant. The gene calls are TRBV6-2 or TRBV6-3 and TRBJ2-7; TRBD2 matches 8 bases. This CDR3 is CASRPIAGIWNEQYV. In nucleotides, the CDR3 is TGTGCCAGCAGGCCGATAGCGGGAATTTGGAACGAGCAGTACGTC.